These 10 T cell receptor beta chains came from one sample sequenced in a study of blood T cell repertoires in COVID-19. Assay: immunoSEQ multiplex PCR; the TCRdb copy retains only in-frame clones and omits some. The data contain about 200,000 clones, about 88% of them singletons. Input material: peripheral blood. These receptors all stem from a middle-aged woman who had recovered from COVID-19.

The chain combines TRBV29-1 with TRBJ2-3; D not resolved. CDR1 SQVTM and CDR2 ANQGSEA come from the germline V gene. Trimming shortened V by 3 bases and J by 2 bases, and 12 bases separated the two germline ends. This CDR3 is 14 amino acids long. This CDR3 is CSVEISSLTDTQYF. Written as DNA, the CDR3 is TGCAGCGTTGAGATTTCCTCACTCACAGATACGCAGTATTTT.

The chain joins TRBV3-1 (or the pseudogene TRBV3-2) to TRBJ1-1; TRBD1 is a possible D gene (6 bases). Germline V gene lookup returns CDR1 LGHDT and CDR2 YNNKEL (reference sequence). This CDR3 spans 14 amino acids. Trimming removed 1 base at V and 6 bases at J, with 12 bases between. The CDR3 coding sequence is TGTGCCAGCAGCCAAGTCGGACAGAGTTCTGAAGCTTTCTTT. Translation: CASSQVGQSSEAFF.

CDR3 coding DNA: TGTGCCAGCAGTGAAGCGCTTGGGCGCAATGAAAAACTGTTTTTT. Translation gives CASSEALGRNEKLFF. The chain is built from TRBV2 and TRBJ1-4, with D unresolved. Per germline, CDR1 SNHLY and CDR2 FYNNEI. The ends were cut back, 0 bases at V and 5 bases at J, with 10 bases in the middle. The CDR3 length is 15 residues.

A few counts support this clone. This chain uses TRBV6-1 with TRBJ2-7, with D perhaps matching TRBD1 (6 bases). The germline gives CDR1 MNHNS, CDR2 SASEGT. The CDR3 totals 18 residues. Trimming removed 3 bases at V and 4 bases at J, with 25 bases between. Here the CDR3 DNA reads TGTGCCAGCAGTGAGGGAAGTCTTGGGGCAGGGGCAAGGTACGAGCAGTACTTC. Its translation: CASSEGSLGAGARYEQYF.

V and J are TRBV4-2 and TRBJ2-6; TRBD2 agrees at 15 bases. This CDR3 contains 21 residues. Germline V lookup: CDR1 LGHNA, CDR2 YNFKEQ. The ends lost 4 bases at V and 2 bases at J; junction bases unmatched: 12. The DNA of the CDR3 is TGTGCCAGCAGCCCAAGGACTAGCGGGAGGGCCTCTCCCCCTGGGGCCAACGTCCTGACTTTC. The encoded protein is CASSPRTSGRASPPGANVLTF.

The chain has TRBV5-1 and TRBJ1-4, with 7 positions matching TRBD1. Germline-derived CDR1 and CDR2 are SGHRS and YFSETQ. V gave up 5 bases and J gave up 0 bases; unmatched junction bases: 7. The CDR3 sequence is 16 residues long. In DNA, the CDR3 is TGCGCCAGCAGAGGGGGACAGCATGCAACTAATGAAAAACTGTTTTTT. Protein product: CASRGGQHATNEKLFF.

This chain links TRBV6-5 with TRBJ2-7, with 7 bases aligning to TRBD2. The V gene end was trimmed by 0 bases and the J gene end by 3 bases; junction bases not matched to a gene: 5. The CDR3 covers 15 residues. The germline V gene has CDR1 MNHEY and CDR2 SVGAGI. In DNA form, the CDR3 reads TGTGCCAGCAGTTACTCCCTAGCGGAGATCTACGAGCAGTACTTC. Translated: CASSYSLAEIYEQYF.

This clone was seen a handful of times. The gene calls are TRBV12-3 or TRBV12-4 and TRBJ2-1; D is perhaps TRBD1 (6 bases). CDR3 length: 13 amino acids. V lost 6 bases and J 4 bases, leaving 10 bases between the germline ends. In nucleotides, the CDR3 is TGTGCCAGCAGGGTCGGACAGTACAATGAGCAGTTCTTC. Protein: CASRVGQYNEQFF.

The chain has TRBV5-1 and TRBJ2-6, with D possibly being TRBD1 (6 bases). The germline V gene has CDR1 SGHRS and CDR2 YFSETQ. Trimming took 4 bases from V and 0 from J, leaving 20 bases between them. CDR3 length equals 19 residues. The CDR3 loop reads CASSQIQGGLDSGANVLTF. The CDR3 nucleotides are TGCGCCAGCAGCCAAATACAGGGTGGGCTAGACTCTGGGGCCAACGTCCTGACTTTC.

The chain joins TRBV28 to TRBJ1-6; no clear D. This CDR3 spans 14 amino acids. Trimming took 6 bases from V and 6 from J, leaving 12 bases between them. The germline V gene has CDR1 MDHEN and CDR2 SYDVKM. The CDR3 protein is CASRVQRLNSPLHF. For the CDR3, the DNA is TGTGCCAGCAGGGTCCAGAGACTTAATTCACCCCTCCACTTT.